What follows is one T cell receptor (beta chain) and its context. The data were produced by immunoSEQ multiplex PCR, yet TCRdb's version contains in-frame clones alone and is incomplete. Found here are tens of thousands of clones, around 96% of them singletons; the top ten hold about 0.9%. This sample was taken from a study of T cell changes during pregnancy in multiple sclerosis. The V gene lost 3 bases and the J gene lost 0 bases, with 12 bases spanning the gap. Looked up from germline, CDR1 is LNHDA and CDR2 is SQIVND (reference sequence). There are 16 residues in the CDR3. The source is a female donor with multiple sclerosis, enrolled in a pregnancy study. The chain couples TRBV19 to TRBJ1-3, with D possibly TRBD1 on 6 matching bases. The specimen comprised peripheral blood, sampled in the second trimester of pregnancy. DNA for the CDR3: TGTGCCAGTAGTATCCGACAGGCAAACTCTGGAAACACCATATATTTT. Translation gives CASSIRQANSGNTIYF.